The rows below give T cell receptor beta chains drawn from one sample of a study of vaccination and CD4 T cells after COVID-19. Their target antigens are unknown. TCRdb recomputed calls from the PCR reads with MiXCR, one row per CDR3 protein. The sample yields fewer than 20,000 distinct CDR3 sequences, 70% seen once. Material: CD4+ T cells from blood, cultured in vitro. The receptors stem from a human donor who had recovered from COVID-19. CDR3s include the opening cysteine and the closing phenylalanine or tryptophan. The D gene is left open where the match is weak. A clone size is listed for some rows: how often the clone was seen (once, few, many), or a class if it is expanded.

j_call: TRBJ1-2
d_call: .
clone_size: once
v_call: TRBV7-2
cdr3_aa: CASTTYGGQGYGYTF
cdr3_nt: TGTGCCAGCACCACTTATGGGGGCCAGGGGTATGGCTACACCTTC

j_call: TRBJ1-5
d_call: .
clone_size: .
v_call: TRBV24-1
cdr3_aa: CATSTDRQSNQPQHF
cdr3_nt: TGTGCCACCAGTACGGATCGGCAGAGCAATCAGCCCCAGCATTTT

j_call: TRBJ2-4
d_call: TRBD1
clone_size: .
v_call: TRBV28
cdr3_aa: CASSYPQTGYSRNIQYF
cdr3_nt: TGTGCCAGCAGCTACCCCCAGACAGGGTATAGTAGAAACATTCAGTACTTC

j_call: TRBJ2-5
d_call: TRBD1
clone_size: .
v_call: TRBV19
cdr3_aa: CASSKDRDTGGVGQETQYF
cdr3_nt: TGTGCCAGTAGTAAAGACAGGGATACGGGTGGGGTCGGCCAAGAGACCCAGTACTTC

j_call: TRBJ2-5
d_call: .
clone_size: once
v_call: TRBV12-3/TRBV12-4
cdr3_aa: CASSLVGGVETQYF
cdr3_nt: TGTGCCAGCAGTTTGGTGGGGGGCGTCGAGACCCAGTACTTC

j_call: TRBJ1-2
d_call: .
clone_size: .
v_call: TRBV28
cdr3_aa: CASSPSVGYGYTF
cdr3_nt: TGTGCCAGCAGTCCAAGTGTAGGGTATGGCTACACCTTC

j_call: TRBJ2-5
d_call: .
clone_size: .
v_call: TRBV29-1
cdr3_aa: CSVTTRDNKETQYF
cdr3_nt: TGCAGCGTTACCACCCGGGACAACAAAGAGACCCAGTACTTC

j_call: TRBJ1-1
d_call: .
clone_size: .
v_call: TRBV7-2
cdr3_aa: CASSLGHLNTEAFF
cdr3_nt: TGTGCCAGCAGCTTAGGACACCTGAACACTGAAGCTTTCTTT

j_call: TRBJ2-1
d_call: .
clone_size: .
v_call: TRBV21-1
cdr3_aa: CASSKGVDPSHEQFF
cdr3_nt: TGTGCCAGCAGCAAAGGTGTCGACCCATCCCATGAGCAGTTCTTC

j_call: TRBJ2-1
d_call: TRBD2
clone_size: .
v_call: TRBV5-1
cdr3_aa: CASSLLAGGQNEQFF
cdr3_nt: TGCGCCAGCAGCTTACTAGCGGGAGGTCAGAATGAGCAGTTCTTC

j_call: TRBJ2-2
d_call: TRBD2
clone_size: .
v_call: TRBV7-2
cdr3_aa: CASSLGGRGARELAENTGELFF
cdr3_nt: TGTGCCAGCAGCTTAGGGGGTCGGGGGGCAAGGGAACTAGCGGAGAACACCGGGGAGCTGTTTTTT

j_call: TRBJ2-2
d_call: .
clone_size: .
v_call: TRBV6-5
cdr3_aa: CASSYGAGELFF
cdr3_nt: TGTGCCAGCAGTTACGGTGCCGGGGAGCTGTTTTTT

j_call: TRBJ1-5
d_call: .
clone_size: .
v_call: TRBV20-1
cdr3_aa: CSADGPRSNQPQHF
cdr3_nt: TGCAGCGCCGATGGGCCGCGGTCCAATCAGCCCCAGCATTTT

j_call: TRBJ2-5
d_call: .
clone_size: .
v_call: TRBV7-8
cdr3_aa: CASSLTGLRETQYF
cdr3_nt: TGTGCCAGCAGCTTAACGGGACTGCGAGAGACCCAGTACTTC

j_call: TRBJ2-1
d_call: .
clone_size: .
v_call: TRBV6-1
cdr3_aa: CASSRSGTTYNEQFF
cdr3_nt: TGTGCCAGCAGCCGATCTGGGACGACCTACAATGAGCAGTTCTTC